This T cell receptor (beta chain) was documented in a study of cytomegalovirus exposure and HLA in healthy donors. Overall study: Unique TCRs numbering roughly 80 million, obtained from HLA-typed donors, made up an early data release.

In regard to this clone: Its antigen is still unknown.

Study-wide points: A reported reduction in N-insertions relative to the approximately 640-donor mean was seen in an Asian-associated ancestry cluster in a later analysis.

The V and J ends lost 4 bases and 10 bases respectively, with 15 bases between them. Germline-derived CDR1 and CDR2 are SGHRS and YFSETQ. The length of the CDR3 is 14 residues. PCR used 60 Vbeta primers and 13 Jbeta primers. Using immunoSEQ multiplex PCR, the repertoire was profiled, and TCRdb retains in-frame clones only, with some absent. The table has 110,000 or so clones, 67% seen once. The TCR comes from a young man in good health and CMV-seropositive. Sequenced: PBMCs. The V and J genes are TRBV5-1 and TRBJ1-6; possibly TRBD1 for D (6 bases). The DNA for the CDR3 is TGCGCCAGCAGCCTCACAGGGCTGGGGTCACCCCTCCACTTT. Translation: CASSLTGLGSPLHF.